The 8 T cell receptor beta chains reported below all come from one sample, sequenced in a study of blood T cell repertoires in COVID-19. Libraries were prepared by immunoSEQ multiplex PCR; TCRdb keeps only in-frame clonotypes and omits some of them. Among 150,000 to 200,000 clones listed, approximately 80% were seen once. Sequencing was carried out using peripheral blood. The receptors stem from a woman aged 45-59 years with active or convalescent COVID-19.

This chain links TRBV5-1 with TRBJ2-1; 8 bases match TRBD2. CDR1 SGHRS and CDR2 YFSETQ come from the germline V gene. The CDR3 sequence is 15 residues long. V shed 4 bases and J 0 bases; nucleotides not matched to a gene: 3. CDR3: CASSGGRTSYNEQFF. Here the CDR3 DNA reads TGCGCCAGCAGCGGCGGGAGGACCTCCTACAATGAGCAGTTCTTC.

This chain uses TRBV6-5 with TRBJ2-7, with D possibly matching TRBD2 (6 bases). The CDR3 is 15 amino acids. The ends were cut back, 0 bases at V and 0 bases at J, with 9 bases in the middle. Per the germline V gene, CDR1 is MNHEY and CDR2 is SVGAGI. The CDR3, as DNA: TGTGCCAGCAGTTACTCGGGGAGGAGCTCCTACGAGCAGTACTTC. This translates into CASSYSGRSSYEQYF.

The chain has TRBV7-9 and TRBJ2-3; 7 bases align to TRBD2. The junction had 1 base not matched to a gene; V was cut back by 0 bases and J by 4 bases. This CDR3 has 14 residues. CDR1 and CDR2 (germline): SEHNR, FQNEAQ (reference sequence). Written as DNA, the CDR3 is TGTGCCAGCAGCTTAGCGGGGGGGGCAGATACGCAGTATTTT. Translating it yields CASSLAGGADTQYF.

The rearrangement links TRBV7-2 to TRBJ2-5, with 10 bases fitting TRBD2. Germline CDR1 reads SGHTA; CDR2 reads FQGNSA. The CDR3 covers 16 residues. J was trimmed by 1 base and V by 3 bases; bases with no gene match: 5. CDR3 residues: CASSLGLAGAQETQYF. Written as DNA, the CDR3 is TGTGCCAGCAGCTTGGGTCTAGCGGGGGCCCAAGAGACCCAGTACTTC.

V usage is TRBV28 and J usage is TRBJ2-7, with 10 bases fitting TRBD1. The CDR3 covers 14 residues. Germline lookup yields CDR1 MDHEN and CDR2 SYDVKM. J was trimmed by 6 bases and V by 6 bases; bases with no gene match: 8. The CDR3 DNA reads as TGTGCCAGCAGCCTACGGACAGGGGGTTCCGAGCAGTACTTC. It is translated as CASSLRTGGSEQYF.

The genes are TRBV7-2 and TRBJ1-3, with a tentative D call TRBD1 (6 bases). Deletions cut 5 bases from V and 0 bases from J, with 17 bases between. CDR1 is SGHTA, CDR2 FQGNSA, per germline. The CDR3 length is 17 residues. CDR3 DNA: TGTGCCAGCAGCCCCCGGGACAAGCTCTACTCTGGAAACACCATATATTTT. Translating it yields CASSPRDKLYSGNTIYF.

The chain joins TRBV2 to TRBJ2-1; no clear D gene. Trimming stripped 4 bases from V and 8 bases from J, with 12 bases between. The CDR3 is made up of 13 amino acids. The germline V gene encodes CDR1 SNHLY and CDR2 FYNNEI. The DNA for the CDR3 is TGTGCCAGCAGTGGGTTGTCCCGCGATGAGCAGTTCTTC. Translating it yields CASSGLSRDEQFF.

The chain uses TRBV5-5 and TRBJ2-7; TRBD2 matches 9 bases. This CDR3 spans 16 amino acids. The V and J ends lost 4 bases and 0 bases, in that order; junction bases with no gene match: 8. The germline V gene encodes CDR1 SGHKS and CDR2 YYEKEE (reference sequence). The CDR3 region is CASSQTSGASSYEQYF. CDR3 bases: TGTGCCAGCAGCCAGACTAGCGGAGCTAGCTCCTACGAGCAGTACTTC.